The next 29 T cell receptor beta chains were all read from a single sample in a study of human CD8 memory T cell subsets. Scientists made TCR beta libraries using UMI-labeled 5' RACE. One entry per CDR3 protein, without DNA, is what TCRdb gives after re-calling the 5' RACE reads. The sample has some 11,000 distinct CDR3 sequences. Sample: CD8+ T cells from PBMCs. The receptors come from a human donor in good health.

The chain is built from TRBV5-4 and TRBJ2-3; TCRdb calls TRBD2, which cannot be checked without DNA. Per the germline V gene, CDR1 is SGHNT and CDR2 is YYREEE (reference sequence). This CDR3 region has 15 residues. The CDR3 is CASSSLADSTDTQYF.

Frequency places this clonotype as medium-sized. The V and J genes are TRBV12-5 and TRBJ1-2; TCRdb designates TRBD1, a call that cannot be tested without DNA. Germline V CDR1 and CDR2: LGHNT, FRNRAP. CDR3 length: 15 amino acids. The CDR3 loop is CASGEIPGQVYGYTF.

The CDR3 loop is CAIKVAPGNEQFF. The chain uses TRBV10-3 and TRBJ2-1. Germline CDR1 and CDR2: ENHRY and SYGVKD. This CDR3 contains 13 residues.

V usage is TRBV6-5 and J usage is TRBJ2-5; the TRBD2 assignment by TCRdb is unverifiable without DNA. This CDR3 has 13 residues. The germline V gene encodes CDR1 MNHEY and CDR2 SVGAGI. CDR3 region: CASSYSLAETQYF.

The V and J genes are TRBV5-1 and TRBJ2-1; TCRdb selects TRBD1, and the lack of DNA leaves this call unchecked. CDR3 length: 13 amino acids. Germline CDR1 is SGHRS and CDR2 is YFSETQ. The CDR3 sequence: CASSWGTGDEQFF.

This rearrangement joins TRBV15 to TRBJ2-1; TCRdb designates TRBD2, a call that cannot be tested without DNA. Per the germline V gene, CDR1 is LNHNV and CDR2 is YYDKDF (reference sequence). The CDR3 consists of 13 residues. The CDR3 protein is CATSGLLDNEQFF.

V and J are TRBV5-1 and TRBJ2-1; TCRdb's D call of TRBD2 is untestable without DNA. Germline CDR1 SGHRS, CDR2 YFSETQ. The CDR3 totals 14 residues. The CDR3 sequence: CASSLSGPTDEQFF.

The chain couples TRBV7-3 to TRBJ2-7; the TRBD1 assignment by TCRdb is unverifiable without DNA. Germline CDR1 SGHTA, CDR2 FQGTGA. The CDR3 is 16 residues long. Here the CDR3 reads CASSLIGAREPDEQYF.

The V gene is TRBV14, the J gene TRBJ1-1. Germline CDR1 reads SGHDN; CDR2 reads FVKESK. This CDR3 contains 13 residues. This CDR3 is CASSPLGRGEAFF.

The rearrangement joins TRBV6-4 to TRBJ2-1; TCRdb selects TRBD2, and the lack of DNA leaves this call unchecked. The V gene's germline CDR1 is MRHNA and CDR2 SNTAGT. The CDR3 contains 15 residues. CDR3 residues: CASSEEREGSNEQFF.

This sequence joins TRBV7-7 and TRBJ2-2; the TRBD1 assignment by TCRdb is unverifiable without DNA. From germline, CDR1 is SSHAT and CDR2 FNYEAQ (reference sequence). The CDR3 consists of 14 residues. CDR3 in amino acids: CASSYGPGGGELFF.

This sequence joins TRBV12-3 or TRBV12-4 and TRBJ2-2. The CDR3 sequence is 14 residues long. The CDR3 sequence is CASSYGPNTGELFF.

By frequency, this clonotype registers medium-sized. V usage is TRBV5-1 and J usage is TRBJ2-7; TCRdb reports TRBD2, a call that lacks DNA to check it against. From germline, CDR1 is SGHRS and CDR2 YFSETQ. This CDR3 is built from 18 residues. This CDR3 reads CASSLAPQGLASSYEQYF.

The V gene is TRBV28, the J gene TRBJ1-5. This CDR3 contains 14 residues. The V gene's germline CDR1 is MDHEN and CDR2 SYDVKM. The CDR3 sequence: CASSLWQGNQPQHF.

The chain is built from TRBV6-2 or TRBV6-3 and TRBJ1-2; TCRdb names TRBD1, which stays unverified in the absence of DNA. Germline V lookup: CDR1 MNHEY, CDR2 SVGEGT. This CDR3 region has 15 residues. CDR3 region: CASSFDHRGYYGYTF.

The rearrangement links TRBV5-1 to TRBJ2-1; TCRdb reports TRBD2, a call that lacks DNA to check it against. This CDR3 is built from 18 residues. CDR1 and CDR2 from the germline V gene are SGHRS and YFSETQ. The CDR3 loop is CASSSKITGTSSYNEQFF.

Frequency places this clonotype as hyperexpanded. The chain combines TRBV7-6 with TRBJ1-4; absent DNA, TCRdb's TRBD1 call cannot be checked. This CDR3 has 15 amino acids. Germline CDR1 SGHVS, CDR2 FNYEAQ. The CDR3 protein is CASSLEAGGDEKLFF.

The CDR3: CASSSVTGDTNYGYTF. The chain joins TRBV27 to TRBJ1-2; TCRdb outputs TRBD1, but without DNA this stays unchecked. The CDR3 length is 16 residues. Germline V lookup: CDR1 MNHEY, CDR2 SMNVEV (reference sequence).

The genes are TRBV4-3 and TRBJ2-7; the TRBD1 assignment by TCRdb is unverifiable without DNA. The CDR3 is made up of 15 amino acids. Germline assignment: CDR1 LGHNA and CDR2 YSLEER. The CDR3 is CASSQDQTGFYEQYF.

The V gene is TRBV5-1, the J gene TRBJ1-2. The germline gives CDR1 SGHRS, CDR2 YFSETQ. The CDR3 loop spans 13 amino acids. The chain's CDR3 is CASSDGGIYGYTF.

This chain joins TRBV7-9 and TRBJ2-5. The CDR3 is 12 residues long. Germline V CDR1 and CDR2: SEHNR, FQNEAQ (reference sequence). This CDR3 is CASSLGKETQYF.

J is TRBJ2-7 and V is TRBV19; without DNA, the TCRdb call of TRBD2 cannot be checked. The length of the CDR3 is 16 residues. Germline CDR1 is LNHDA and CDR2 is SQIVND (reference sequence). This chain's CDR3 is CASSPTTSGRRLEQYF.

The V call is TRBV29-1, the J call TRBJ2-1; TCRdb picks TRBD1, but there is no DNA to check that call. Looked up from germline, CDR1 is SQVTM and CDR2 is ANQGSEA. The CDR3 length is 16 residues. CDR3 amino acids: CSVEVPHSTSYNEQFF.

The CDR3 spells CATSREQVNSPLHF. The chain joins TRBV15 to TRBJ1-6; TCRdb calls TRBD1, which cannot be checked without DNA. The length of the CDR3 is 14 residues. The germline V gene has CDR1 LNHNV and CDR2 YYDKDF (reference sequence).

The V gene is TRBV4-3, the J gene TRBJ1-4; TCRdb outputs TRBD1, but without DNA this stays unchecked. CDR1 and CDR2 from the germline V gene are LGHNA and YSLEER. The CDR3 totals 15 residues. Here the CDR3 reads CASSQEQGLDEKLFF.

The chain couples TRBV12-3 or TRBV12-4 to TRBJ2-3; TCRdb picks TRBD1, but there is no DNA to check that call. This CDR3 has 13 amino acids. The CDR3 loop reads CASSFPPVDTQYF.

The chain couples TRBV7-2 to TRBJ2-7; as DNA is missing, the TRBD2 call by TCRdb cannot be tested. The CDR3 runs to 16 residues. The germline V gene has CDR1 SGHTA and CDR2 FQGNSA. CDR3 residues: CASSHRGGLAGDEQYF.

The J gene is TRBJ2-1, the V gene TRBV7-2; TCRdb's D gene call, TRBD2, goes unchecked for lack of DNA. This CDR3 contains 15 residues. From germline, CDR1 is SGHTA and CDR2 FQGNSA. CDR3 sequence: CASSLIAGAYNEQFF.

Frequency places this clonotype as medium-sized. CDR3 in amino acids: CAISEESQETQYF. V is TRBV10-3 and J is TRBJ2-5. The V gene's germline CDR1 is ENHRY and CDR2 SYGVKD. This CDR3 region has 13 residues.